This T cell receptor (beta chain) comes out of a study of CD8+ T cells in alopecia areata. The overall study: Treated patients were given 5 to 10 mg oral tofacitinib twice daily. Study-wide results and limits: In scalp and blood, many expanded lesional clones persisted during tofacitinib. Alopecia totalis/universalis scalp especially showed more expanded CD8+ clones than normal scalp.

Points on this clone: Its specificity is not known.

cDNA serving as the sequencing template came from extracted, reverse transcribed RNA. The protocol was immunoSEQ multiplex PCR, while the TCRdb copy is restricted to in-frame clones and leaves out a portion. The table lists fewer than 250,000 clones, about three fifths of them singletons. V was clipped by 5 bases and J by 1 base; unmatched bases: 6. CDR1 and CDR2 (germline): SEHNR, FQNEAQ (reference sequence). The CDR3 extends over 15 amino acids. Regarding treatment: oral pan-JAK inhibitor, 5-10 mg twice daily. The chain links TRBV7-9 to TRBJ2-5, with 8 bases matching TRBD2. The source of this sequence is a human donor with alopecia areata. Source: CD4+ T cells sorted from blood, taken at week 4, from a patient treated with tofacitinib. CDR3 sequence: CASSHSRGGQETQYF. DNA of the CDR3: TGTGCCAGCAGCCATTCTCGGGGGGGCCAAGAGACCCAGTACTTC.